This T cell receptor (beta chain) was sequenced during a study of T cell repertoires in cytomegalovirus infection. TCRdb processed the reads anew with MiXCR; each CDR3 protein has one entry. The repertoire includes 310,000 or so distinct CDR3 sequences, just under 25% of them detected once, and approximately 12% sits in the top ten. This clonotype was seen more than once but under ten times. The antigen is unknown. CDR3 size: 15 residues. CDR1 is SGHDN, CDR2 FVKESK, per germline. This TCR derives from a human donor in good health (CMV status not recorded). Some clones in this sample may be carry-over from other donors' samples. The sample in question was cultured PBMCs, obtained from culture after CMV antigen stimulation. This chain links TRBV14 with TRBJ2-4; D might be TRBD1 (5 bases). The CDR3 region is CVLSLIAGHKNIQYF. The CDR3, as DNA: TGTGTCCTAAGCTTGATAGCAGGGCACAAAAACATTCAGTACTTC.